What follows is one TCR beta chain and its context. What it binds is not known. Graves' hyperthyroidism is called stable when ophthalmopathy does not progress within 18 months. For the diagnoses, clinical symptoms, serum thyroxine and TRAb, thyroid ultrasound and orbital computed tomography were used. CDR1 is SGHRS and CDR2 is YFSETQ in the germline V gene. There are 17 residues in the CDR3. The junction had 7 bases not matched to a gene; V was cut back by 4 bases and J by 0 bases. The record originates from a study of T cells in Graves' hyperthyroidism and ophthalmopathy. General observations from the study: The majority of expanded thyroid clonotypes above 0.001 also appeared in blood.

Researchers amplified the TCR beta CDR3 regions from RNA transcripts. The HTBI primer set was used in a first-round RT-PCR of the TCR CDR3. TCRdb used MiXCR to reprocess the multiplex PCR reads, holding one entry per CDR3 protein. The sample includes more than 350,000 distinct CDR3 sequences, 15% of them seen just once. The chain carries TRBV5-1 and TRBJ1-6; 7 bases map to TRBD1. The sample was blood. This receptor was identified in a woman between 25 and 40 years old with Graves' hyperthyroidism. As DNA, the CDR3 is TGCGCCAGCAGCGAGGGACAGATCAGCTCCTATAATTCACCCCTCCACTTT. Translating it yields CASSEGQISSYNSPLHF. Together with reference TRBV5-1 and TRBJ1-6, the CDR3 gives the full variable domain: KAGVTQTPRYLIKTRGQQVTLSCSPISGHRSVSWYQQTPGQGLQFLFEYFSETQRNKGNFPGRFSGRQFSNSRSEMNVSTLELGDSALYLCASSEGQISSYNSPLHFGNGTRLTVT.